The 3 T cell receptor beta chains given below trace back to one sample, sequenced in a study of T cell responses to AZD1222 COVID-19 vaccine. Generated by immunoSEQ multiplex PCR, the TCRdb table keeps only in-frame clones and is missing some. The sample carries 95,000 to 150,000 clones, 92% recorded once. The source material was peripheral blood, sampled on day 0 of AZD1222 vaccination. Source of these receptors: an adult in good health.

This chain connects TRBV28 to TRBJ1-2; D is unresolved. Germline CDR1 is MDHEN and CDR2 is SYDVKM. The CDR3 contains 13 residues. V shed 5 bases and J shed 4 bases, with 11 bases lying between them. The CDR3 protein is CASSRTATYGYTF. CDR3 coding DNA: TGTGCCAGCAGTCGAACCGCTACCTATGGCTACACCTTC.

The chain employs TRBV11-2 and TRBJ1-4; the match to TRBD1 covers 7 bases. CDR3 size: 15 residues. The junction had 10 bases not matched to a gene; V was cut back by 1 base and J by 11 bases. The V gene's germline CDR1 is SGHAT and CDR2 FQNNGV. The CDR3 bases are TGTGCCAGCAGCTTAGGAGGGGGCGCCGCGGGGAAACTGTTTTTT. This translates into CASSLGGGAAGKLFF.

This rearrangement joins TRBV27 to TRBJ1-5, with TRBD1 matching over 7 bases. The V gene end was trimmed by 2 bases and the J gene end by 5 bases; junction bases not matched to a gene: 3. The CDR3 runs to 14 residues. The germline gives CDR1 MNHEY, CDR2 SMNVEV (reference sequence). This CDR3 is CASSLGTGDQPQHF. DNA for the CDR3: TGTGCCAGCAGTTTAGGAACAGGGGATCAGCCCCAGCATTTT.